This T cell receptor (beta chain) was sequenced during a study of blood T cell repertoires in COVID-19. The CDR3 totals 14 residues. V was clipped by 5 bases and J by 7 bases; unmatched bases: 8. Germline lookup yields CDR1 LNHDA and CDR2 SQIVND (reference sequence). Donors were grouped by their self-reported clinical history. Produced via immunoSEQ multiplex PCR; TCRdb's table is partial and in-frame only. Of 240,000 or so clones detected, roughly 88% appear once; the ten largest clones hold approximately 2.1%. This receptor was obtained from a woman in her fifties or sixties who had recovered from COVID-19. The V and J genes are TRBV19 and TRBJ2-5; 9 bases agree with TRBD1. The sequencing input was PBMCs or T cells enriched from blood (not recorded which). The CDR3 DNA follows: TGTGCCAGTAGTTCGACAGGGGGTCTGGGGACCCAGTACTTC. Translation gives CASSSTGGLGTQYF.